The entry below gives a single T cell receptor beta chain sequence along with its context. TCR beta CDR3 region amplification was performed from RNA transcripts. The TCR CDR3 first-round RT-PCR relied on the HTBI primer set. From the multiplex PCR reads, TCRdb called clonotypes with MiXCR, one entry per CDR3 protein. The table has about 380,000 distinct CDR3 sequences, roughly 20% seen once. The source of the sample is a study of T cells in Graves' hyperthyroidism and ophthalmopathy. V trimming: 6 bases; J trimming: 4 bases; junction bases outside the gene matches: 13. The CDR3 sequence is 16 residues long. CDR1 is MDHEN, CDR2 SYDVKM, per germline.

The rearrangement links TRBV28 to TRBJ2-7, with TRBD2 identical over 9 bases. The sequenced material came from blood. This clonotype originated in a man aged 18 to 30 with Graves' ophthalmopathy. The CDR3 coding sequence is TGTGCCAGCAGAGCCGGGACTAGCCCAGCCCTATACGAGCAGTACTTC. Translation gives CASRAGTSPALYEQYF.